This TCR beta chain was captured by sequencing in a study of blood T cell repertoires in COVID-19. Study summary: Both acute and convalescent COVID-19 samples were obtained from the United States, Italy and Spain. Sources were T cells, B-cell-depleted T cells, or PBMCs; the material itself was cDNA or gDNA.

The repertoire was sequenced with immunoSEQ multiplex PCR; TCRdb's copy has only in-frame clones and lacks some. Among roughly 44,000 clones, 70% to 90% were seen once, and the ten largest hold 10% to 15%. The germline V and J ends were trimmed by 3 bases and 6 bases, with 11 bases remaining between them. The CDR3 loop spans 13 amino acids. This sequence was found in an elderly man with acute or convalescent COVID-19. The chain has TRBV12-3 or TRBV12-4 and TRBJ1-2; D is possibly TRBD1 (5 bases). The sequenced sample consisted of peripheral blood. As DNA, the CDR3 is TGTGCCAGCAGTTTCCGGGCAGGGAATGGCTACACCTTC. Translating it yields CASSFRAGNGYTF.